This T cell receptor beta chain was sequenced during a study of T-cell reconstitution after alpha-beta-depleted transplantation in children. Study-wide findings and caveats: Among T cells one year after transplant, newly produced cells accounted for most counts and diversity.

As for this clonotype: The target antigen is unknown.

V shed 7 bases, J shed 3 bases, and the junction held 4 bases outside the gene matches. The CDR3 contains 14 residues. Unique molecular identifiers were used to barcode this TCRbeta library. TCRdb fed the PCR reads into MiXCR, producing one record per CDR3 protein. This sample has hundreds of thousands of distinct CDR3 sequences, with almost 8% found just once. This sequence joins TRBV12-3 or TRBV12-4 and TRBJ2-2, with 8 bases lining up with TRBD2. The sequence derives from a female patient aged 2-9 years who had a stem cell transplant for Fanconi anemia, so the T cells may come from the graft donor. The sample in question was peripheral blood, obtained 360 days after TCRalphabeta/CD19-depleted stem cell transplant. The CDR3 region is CASNPGGHTGELFF. The CDR3, as DNA: TGTGCCAGCAACCCGGGGGGGCACACCGGGGAGCTGTTTTTT.